The source of this TCR beta chain is a study of blood T cells in healthy people across ages. Notes on the study in general: Donors of long life had a larger count of naive CD4+ cells and greater diversity than aged donors.

Notes on this clonotype: The antigen is undetermined.

The CDR3 runs 16 residues. Germline values: CDR1 MNHNY, CDR2 SVGAGI (reference sequence). Unmatched junction bases numbered 11, after V lost 6 bases and J lost 6 bases. At least 5.5 micrograms of total RNA were extracted per sample. It was with a sample-barcoded 5' primer and a J-beta primer mix that a second PCR of roughly 7 to 12 cycles was run. One entry per CDR3 protein, called by TCRdb with MiXCR from the 5' RACE reads. This sample carries more than 1.4 million distinct CDR3 sequences, around two fifths of them seen once, and the ten largest clones take roughly 7.9%. This sequence was found in a woman aged 18-35 years in good health. J is TRBJ2-3 and V is TRBV6-6; 11 bases fit TRBD2. The sample comprised blood. For the CDR3, the DNA is TGTGCCAGCAGCCGCTCCGTGGTAGCGGGGGGGGATACGCAGTATTTT. Translated, it gives CASSRSVVAGGDTQYF.